These 20 T cell receptor beta chains originate from one sample sequenced in a study of Ad26.COV2.S vaccination and SARS-CoV-2 variants. Sequenced by immunoSEQ multiplex PCR; TCRdb stores in-frame clones only, minus some. The sample has around 400,000 clones, under 90% seen once. Treatment of the sample: some 19 received Ad26.COV2.S at low or high dose, single or two shots; 5 received placebo; per-sample allocation not given. Sample collection was performed on day 63 after the first vaccine or placebo injection. The material was peripheral blood, obtained in a trial of Ad26.COV2.S vaccine versus placebo. Receptor source: a person between 18 and 59 years old who received the Ad26.COV2.S COVID-19 vaccine or a placebo.

This sequence joins TRBV10-3 and TRBJ1-2; the match to TRBD1 covers 7 bases. Germline CDR1 reads ENHRY; CDR2 reads SYGVKD. The V gene end was trimmed by 3 bases and the J gene end by 4 bases; junction bases not matched to a gene: 2. This CDR3 is 13 amino acids long. In nucleotides, the CDR3 is TGTGCCATCAGTGACAGGGGGGCCTATGGCTACACCTTC. This gives the protein CAISDRGAYGYTF.

This clone appeared once. The rearrangement links TRBV7-2 to TRBJ2-1; D might be TRBD2 (5 bases). The CDR3 extends over 14 amino acids. Trimming removed 5 bases at V and 4 bases at J, with 12 bases between. Looked up from germline, CDR1 is SGHTA and CDR2 is FQGNSA. The CDR3 reads CASSGFGEYNEQFF. The CDR3 DNA is TGTGCCAGCAGCGGGTTCGGGGAGTACAATGAGCAGTTCTTC.

The chain recombines TRBV5-4 with TRBJ2-1; D is unclear. Trimming pared 4 bases from V and 0 bases from J, leaving 8 bases between. The CDR3 is 14 residues long. CDR1 is SGHNT and CDR2 is YYREEE in the germline V gene (reference sequence). The CDR3 region has the DNA TGTGCCAGCAGCAACCCACTCTCCTACAATGAGCAGTTCTTC. Translated: CASSNPLSYNEQFF. The full variable domain, its missing parts supplied by reference TRBV5-4 and TRBJ2-1, is ETGVTQSPTHLIKTRGQQVTLRCSSQSGHNTVSWYQQALGQGPQFIFQYYREEENGRGNFPPRFSGLQFPNYSSELNVNALELDDSALYLCASSNPLSYNEQFFGPGTRLTVL.

The rearrangement uses TRBV19 and TRBJ1-4, with D maybe TRBD1 (6 bases). From germline, CDR1 is LNHDA and CDR2 SQIVND (reference sequence). The CDR3 runs to 14 residues. V lost 9 bases, J lost 8 bases, and 19 bases lay in between. The CDR3 region has the DNA TGTGCCAGCGGACAGCCCCGTGGTCTCGAAAAACTGTTTTTT. Translating gives CASGQPRGLEKLFF.

This clone was observed a few times. The sample contains more than one DNA sequence encoding this CDR3. V is TRBV18 and J is TRBJ2-5; no clear D. The CDR3 sequence is 11 residues long. Between the trimmed V and J ends, which lost 3 bases and 5 bases, there was a span of 4 bases. Germline-derived CDR1 and CDR2 are KGHSH and LQKENI. The DNA of the CDR3 is TGTGCCAGCTCACCGGGGGAGACCCAGTACTTC. It codes for CASSPGETQYF.

V gene TRBV3-1 (or the pseudogene TRBV3-2) combines with J gene TRBJ2-2; no definite D call. The CDR3 has 13 residues. Trimming took 1 base from V and 7 from J, leaving 7 bases between them. Germline V gives CDR1 LGHDT, CDR2 YNNKEL (reference sequence). The DNA of the CDR3 is TGTGCCAGCAGCCAAGGTTTAATCGGGGAGCTGTTTTTT. This gives the protein CASSQGLIGELFF.

The chain links TRBV27 to TRBJ1-1; 12 nucleotides line up with TRBD1. Germline V CDR1 and CDR2: MNHEY, SMNVEV (reference sequence). V was clipped by 5 bases and J by 5 bases; unmatched bases: 3. There are 14 residues in the CDR3. The CDR3 coding sequence is TGTGCCAGCAGTCGGGACAGGGGGCGAACTGAAGCTTTCTTT. Translated, it gives CASSRDRGRTEAFF.

The CDR3 region is CASSRGTGLLSLHF. CDR3 coding DNA: TGTGCCAGCAGCCGCGGGACAGGGTTGTTATCCCTCCACTTT. The J gene is TRBJ1-6, the V gene TRBV9; 9 positions agree with TRBD1. Germline V lookup: CDR1 SGDLS, CDR2 YYNGEE. Trimming at V came to 4 bases and at J to 14 bases, leaving 10 bases not matched to a gene. This CDR3 region has 14 residues.

V usage is TRBV13 and J usage is TRBJ2-5; D is possibly TRBD2 (5 bases). The CDR3 length is 13 residues. Germline V gives CDR1 PRHDT, CDR2 FYEKMQ (reference sequence). V dropped 2 bases and J dropped 4 bases, with 8 bases sitting between them. For the CDR3, the DNA is TGTGCCAGCAGCTTAACGGGAAGAGAGACCCAGTACTTC. Its protein product is CASSLTGRETQYF.

The rearrangement uses TRBV2 and TRBJ1-2, with D perhaps matching TRBD1 (5 bases). The CDR3 loop spans 15 amino acids. V was shortened by 5 bases and J by 4 bases, with 17 bases between the two germline ends. Germline CDR1 and CDR2: SNHLY and FYNNEI. This CDR3 is CASSSGGKGPYGYTF. CDR3 in DNA: TGTGCCAGCAGTTCGGGGGGAAAGGGGCCCTATGGCTACACCTTC. Based on the CDR3 plus reference TRBV2 and TRBJ1-2, the full variable domain is EPEVTQTPSHQVTQMGQEVILRCVPISNHLYFYWYRQILGQKVEFLVSFYNNEISEKSEIFDDQFSVERPDGSNFTLKIRSTKLEDSAMYFCASSSGGKGPYGYTFGSGTRLTVV.

V and J are TRBV7-2 and TRBJ2-1, with a tentative D call TRBD2 (5 bases). The CDR3 has 12 amino acids. Trimming pared 5 bases from V and 10 bases from J, leaving 12 bases between. Germline loops: CDR1 SGHTA, CDR2 FQGNSA. For the CDR3, the DNA is TGTGCCAGCAGCGCACTAGGTGGGGAGCAGTTCTTC. Translating gives CASSALGGEQFF.

The chain has TRBV4-1 and TRBJ2-5, with a weak D call TRBD2 (5 bases). There are 14 residues in the CDR3. Germline CDR1 is MGHRA and CDR2 is YSYEKL. V was shortened by 4 bases and J by 2 bases, with 11 bases between the two germline ends. The CDR3 here is CASSPVGVQETQYF. CDR3 coding DNA: TGCGCCAGCAGCCCCGTGGGAGTTCAAGAGACCCAGTACTTC.

This sequence joins TRBV19 and TRBJ2-7, with 7 bases that match TRBD1. J was trimmed by 5 bases and V by 0 bases; bases with no gene match: 13. Germline CDR1 LNHDA, CDR2 SQIVND (reference sequence). CDR3 length: 17 amino acids. CDR3 bases: TGTGCCAGTAGTATAGACCTAAGGGGGCTGCTGGGCCACGAGCAGTACTTC. Its translation: CASSIDLRGLLGHEQYF.

J is TRBJ1-1 and V is TRBV5-1, with D unresolved. The CDR3 consists of 14 residues. The V end was cut by 6 bases, the J end by 1 base, with 13 bases between. The germline gives CDR1 SGHRS, CDR2 YFSETQ. Written as DNA, the CDR3 is TGCGCCAGCAAGTTAACCGGCAGGAACACTGAAGCTTTCTTT. Protein: CASKLTGRNTEAFF.

This rearrangement joins TRBV6-5 to TRBJ2-1; 10 bases agree with TRBD2. The CDR3 consists of 15 residues. Trimming cost V 6 bases and J 7 bases; bases outside gene matches: 9. CDR1 is MNHEY and CDR2 is SVGAGI in the germline V gene. The CDR3 DNA is TGTGCCAGCAGGGACCTACTAGCGGGACTGAATGAGCAGTTCTTC. Translated, it gives CASRDLLAGLNEQFF.

This clone came up a few times. The chain joins TRBV30 to TRBJ2-7; no definite D call. Germline V CDR1 and CDR2: GTSNPN, SVGIG (reference sequence). CDR3 length: 11 amino acids. Between the trimmed V and J ends, which lost 6 bases and 9 bases, there was a span of 15 bases. The CDR3 loop reads CACPMGSGQYF. As DNA, the CDR3 is TGTGCCTGTCCAATGGGAAGTGGGCAGTACTTC.

The chain uses TRBV1 and TRBJ2-3; the table's D call of TRBD2 was not tested on the DNA. TRBV1 is assigned pseudogene status. The CDR3 extends over 16 amino acids. The CDR3 DNA reads as TGCACCAGCAGCCAGGAAACTAGCGGGAACACAGATACGCAGTATTTT. This gives the protein CTSSQETSGNTDTQYF.

V is TRBV27 and J is TRBJ2-5, with 11 bases matching TRBD1. The trim removed 0 bases at V and 6 bases at J, leaving 3 bases unmatched. This CDR3 region has 15 residues. The germline CDR1 and CDR2 sequences are MNHEY and SMNVEV (reference sequence). CDR3 in DNA: TGTGCCAGCAGTTTATCGGGACAGGGGGGGAAGACCCAGTACTTC. The encoded protein is CASSLSGQGGKTQYF.

The chain uses TRBV4-2 and TRBJ2-3, with 12 bases identical to TRBD1. This CDR3 has 17 residues. The germline V gene encodes CDR1 LGHNA and CDR2 YNFKEQ. After removal of 3 bases from V and 7 bases from J, the junction contained 11 bases not matched to a gene. As DNA, the CDR3 is TGTGCCAGCAGCCAGCTAACCGGGACAGGGGGCGCCCATACGCAGTATTTT. Translation: CASSQLTGTGGAHTQYF.

V gene TRBV7-2 combines with J gene TRBJ2-1; no reliable D call. The V and J ends lost 0 bases and 7 bases respectively, with 7 bases between them. Germline CDR1 is SGHTA and CDR2 is FQGNSA. This CDR3 is built from 13 residues. The CDR3 is CASSLATENEQFF. For the CDR3, the DNA is TGTGCCAGCAGCTTAGCCACAGAGAATGAGCAGTTCTTC.